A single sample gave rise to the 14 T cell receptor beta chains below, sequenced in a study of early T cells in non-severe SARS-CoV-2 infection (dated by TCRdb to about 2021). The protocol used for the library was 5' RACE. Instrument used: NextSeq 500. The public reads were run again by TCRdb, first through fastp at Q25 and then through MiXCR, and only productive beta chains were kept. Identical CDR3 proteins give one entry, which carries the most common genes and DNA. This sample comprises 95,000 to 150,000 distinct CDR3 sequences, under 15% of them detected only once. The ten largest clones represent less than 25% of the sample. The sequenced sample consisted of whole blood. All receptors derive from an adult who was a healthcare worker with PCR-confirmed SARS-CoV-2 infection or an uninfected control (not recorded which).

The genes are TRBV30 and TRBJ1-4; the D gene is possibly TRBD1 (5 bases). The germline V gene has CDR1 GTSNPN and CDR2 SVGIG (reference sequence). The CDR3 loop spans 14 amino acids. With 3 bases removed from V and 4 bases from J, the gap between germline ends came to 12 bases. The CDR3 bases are TGTGCCTGGAGGGCAGGGTCTGTTAATGAAAAACTGTTTTTT. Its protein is CAWRAGSVNEKLFF.

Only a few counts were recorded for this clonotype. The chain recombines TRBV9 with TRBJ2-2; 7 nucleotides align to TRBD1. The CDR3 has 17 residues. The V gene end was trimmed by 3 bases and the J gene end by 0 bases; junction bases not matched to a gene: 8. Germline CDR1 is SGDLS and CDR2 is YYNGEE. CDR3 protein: CASSDRQGLSNTGELFF. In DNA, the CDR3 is TGTGCCAGCAGCGATCGACAGGGCCTCTCGAACACCGGGGAGCTGTTTTTT. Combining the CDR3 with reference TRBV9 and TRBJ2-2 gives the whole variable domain DSGVTQTPKHLITATGQRVTLRCSPRSGDLSVYWYQQSLDQGLQFLIQYYNGEERAKGNILERFSAQQFPDLHSELNLSSLELGDSALYFCASSDRQGLSNTGELFFGEGSRLTVL.

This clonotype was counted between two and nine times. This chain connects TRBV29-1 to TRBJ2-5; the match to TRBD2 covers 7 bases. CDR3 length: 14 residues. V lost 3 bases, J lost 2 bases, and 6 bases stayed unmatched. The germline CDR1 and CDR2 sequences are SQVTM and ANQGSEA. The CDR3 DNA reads TGCAGCGTTGATTCGGCGGGGGATCAAGAGACCCAGTACTTC. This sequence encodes CSVDSAGDQETQYF.

The CDR3 DNA reads TGTGCCAGCAGCTTGAGGATGGGGTCCTACGAGCAGTACTTC. Residues: CASSLRMGSYEQYF. V usage is TRBV5-6 and J usage is TRBJ2-7; D is ambiguous. The CDR3 runs to 14 residues. The germline CDR1 and CDR2 sequences are SGHDT and YYEEEE. Trimming stripped 1 base from V and 1 base from J, with 9 bases between.

CDR3 protein: CAWSIKGPYYNEQFF. In DNA, the CDR3 is TGTGCCTGGAGTATTAAGGGGCCCTACTACAATGAGCAGTTCTTC. The chain is built from TRBV30 and TRBJ2-1, with D possibly matching TRBD1 (5 bases). This CDR3 region has 15 residues. V lost 2 bases, J lost 3 bases, and 14 bases lay in between. In germline, CDR1 is GTSNPN, CDR2 SVGIG (reference sequence).

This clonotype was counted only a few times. The CDR3 protein is CSVEEGTGGPDTQYF. The CDR3 DNA reads TGCAGCGTTGAAGAGGGGACAGGGGGCCCGGATACGCAGTATTTT. The rearrangement joins TRBV29-1 to TRBJ2-3; TRBD1 aligns across 12 bases. The J segment lost 6 bases and the V segment lost 0 bases, leaving 4 bases of the junction unmatched. The germline V gene has CDR1 SQVTM and CDR2 ANQGSEA. This CDR3 spans 15 amino acids.

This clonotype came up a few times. For the CDR3, the DNA is TGTGCCAGCAGCAAAAGCCGCCAAGTCGTTTACGGCGAGCAGTACTTC. Amino acid sequence: CASSKSRQVVYGEQYF. The chain links TRBV3-1 to TRBJ2-7, with D unresolved. CDR1 LGHDT and CDR2 YNNKEL come from the germline V gene (reference sequence). The CDR3 is 16 amino acids. The ends were cut back, 5 bases at V and 6 bases at J, with 23 bases in the middle.

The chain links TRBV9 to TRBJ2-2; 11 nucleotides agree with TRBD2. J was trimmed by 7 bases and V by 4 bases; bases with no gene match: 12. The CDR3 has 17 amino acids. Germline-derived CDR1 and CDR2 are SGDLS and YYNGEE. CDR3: CASSSGTSGLNNGELFF. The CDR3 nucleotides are TGTGCCAGCAGCTCCGGGACTAGCGGACTAAATAACGGGGAGCTGTTTTTT. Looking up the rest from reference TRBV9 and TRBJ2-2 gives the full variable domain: DSGVTQTPKHLITATGQRVTLRCSPRSGDLSVYWYQQSLDQGLQFLIQYYNGEERAKGNILERFSAQQFPDLHSELNLSSLELGDSALYFCASSSGTSGLNNGELFFGEGSRLTVL.

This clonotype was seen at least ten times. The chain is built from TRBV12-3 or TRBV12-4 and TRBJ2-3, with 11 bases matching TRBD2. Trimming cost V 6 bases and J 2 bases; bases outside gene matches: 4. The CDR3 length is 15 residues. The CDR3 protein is CASRGTSGDTDTQYF. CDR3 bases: TGTGCCAGCAGGGGGACTAGCGGAGACACAGATACGCAGTATTTT.

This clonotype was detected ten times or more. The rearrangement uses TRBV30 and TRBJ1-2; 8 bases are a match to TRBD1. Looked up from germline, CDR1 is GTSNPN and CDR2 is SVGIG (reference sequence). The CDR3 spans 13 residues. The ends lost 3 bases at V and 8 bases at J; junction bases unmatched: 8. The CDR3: CAWSTHGQGGYTF. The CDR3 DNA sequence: TGTGCCTGGAGCACTCACGGACAGGGAGGCTACACCTTC.

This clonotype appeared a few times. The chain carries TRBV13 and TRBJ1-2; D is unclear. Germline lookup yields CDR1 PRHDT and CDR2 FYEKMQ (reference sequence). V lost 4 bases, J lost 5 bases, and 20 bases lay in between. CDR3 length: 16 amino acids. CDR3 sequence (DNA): TGTGCCAGCAGCTGGAGATCGGGAGCCCAATTTTATGGCTACACCTTC. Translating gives CASSWRSGAQFYGYTF.

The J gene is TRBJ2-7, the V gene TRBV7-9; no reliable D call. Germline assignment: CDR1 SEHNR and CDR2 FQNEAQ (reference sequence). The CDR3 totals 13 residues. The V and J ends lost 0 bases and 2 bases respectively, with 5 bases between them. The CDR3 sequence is CASSLAGPYEQYF. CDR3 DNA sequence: TGTGCCAGCAGCTTAGCAGGGCCCTACGAGCAGTACTTC.

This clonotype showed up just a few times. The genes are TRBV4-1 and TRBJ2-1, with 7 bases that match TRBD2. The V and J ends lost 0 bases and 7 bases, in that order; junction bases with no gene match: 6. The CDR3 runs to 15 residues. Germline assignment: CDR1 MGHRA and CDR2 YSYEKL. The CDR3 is CASSQETSVRNEQFF. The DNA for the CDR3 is TGCGCCAGCAGCCAAGAAACTAGCGTCCGGAATGAGCAGTTCTTC.

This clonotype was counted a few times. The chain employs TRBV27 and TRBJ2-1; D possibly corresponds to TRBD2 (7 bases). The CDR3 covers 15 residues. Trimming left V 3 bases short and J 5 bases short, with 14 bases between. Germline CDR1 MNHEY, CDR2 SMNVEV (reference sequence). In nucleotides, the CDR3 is TGTGCCAGCAGTTTCAAAGGGGGGGCTAACAATGAGCAGTTCTTC. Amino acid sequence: CASSFKGGANNEQFF.